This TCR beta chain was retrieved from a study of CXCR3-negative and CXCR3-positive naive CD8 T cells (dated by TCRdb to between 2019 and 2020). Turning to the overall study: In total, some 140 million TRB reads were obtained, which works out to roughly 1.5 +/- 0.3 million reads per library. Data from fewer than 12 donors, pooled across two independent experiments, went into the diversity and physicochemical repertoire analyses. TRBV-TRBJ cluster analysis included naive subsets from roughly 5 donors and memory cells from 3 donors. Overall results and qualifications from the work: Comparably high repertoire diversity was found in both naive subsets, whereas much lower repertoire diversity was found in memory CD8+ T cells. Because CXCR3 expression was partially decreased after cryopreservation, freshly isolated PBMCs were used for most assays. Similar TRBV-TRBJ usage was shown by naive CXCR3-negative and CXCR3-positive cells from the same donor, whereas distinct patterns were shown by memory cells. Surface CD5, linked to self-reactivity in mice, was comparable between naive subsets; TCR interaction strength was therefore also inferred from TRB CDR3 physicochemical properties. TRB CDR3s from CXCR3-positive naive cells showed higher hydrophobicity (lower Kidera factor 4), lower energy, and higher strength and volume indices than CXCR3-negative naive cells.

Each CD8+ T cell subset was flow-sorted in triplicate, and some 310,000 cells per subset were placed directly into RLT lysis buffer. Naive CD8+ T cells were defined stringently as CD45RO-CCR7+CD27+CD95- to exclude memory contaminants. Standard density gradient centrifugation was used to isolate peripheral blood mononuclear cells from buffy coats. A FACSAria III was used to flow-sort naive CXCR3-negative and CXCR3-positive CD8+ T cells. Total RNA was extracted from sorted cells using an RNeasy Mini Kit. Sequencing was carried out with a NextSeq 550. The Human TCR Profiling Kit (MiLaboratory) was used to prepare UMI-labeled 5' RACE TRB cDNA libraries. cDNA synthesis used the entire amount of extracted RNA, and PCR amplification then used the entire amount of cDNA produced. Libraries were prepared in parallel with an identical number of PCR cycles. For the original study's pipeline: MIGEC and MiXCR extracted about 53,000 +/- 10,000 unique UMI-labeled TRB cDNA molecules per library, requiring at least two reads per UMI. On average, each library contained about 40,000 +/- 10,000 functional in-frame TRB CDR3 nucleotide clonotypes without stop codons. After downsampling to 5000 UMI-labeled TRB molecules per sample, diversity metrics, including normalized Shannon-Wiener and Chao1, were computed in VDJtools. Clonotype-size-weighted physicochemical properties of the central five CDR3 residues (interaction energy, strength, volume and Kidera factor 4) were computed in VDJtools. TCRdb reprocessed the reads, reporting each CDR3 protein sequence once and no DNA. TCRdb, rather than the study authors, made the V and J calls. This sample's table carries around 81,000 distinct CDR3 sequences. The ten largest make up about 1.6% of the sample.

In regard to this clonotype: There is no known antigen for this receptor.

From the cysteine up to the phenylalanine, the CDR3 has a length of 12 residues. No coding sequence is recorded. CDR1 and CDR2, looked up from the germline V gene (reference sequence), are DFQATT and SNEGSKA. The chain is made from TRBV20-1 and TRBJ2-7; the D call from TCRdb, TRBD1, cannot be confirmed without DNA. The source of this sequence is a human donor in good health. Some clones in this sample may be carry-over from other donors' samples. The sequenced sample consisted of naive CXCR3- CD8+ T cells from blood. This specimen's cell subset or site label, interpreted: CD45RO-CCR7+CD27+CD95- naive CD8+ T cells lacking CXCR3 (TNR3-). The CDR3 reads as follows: CSPRTGIYEQYF.